These 32 T cell receptor beta chains were sequenced from one sample in a study of shared clonotypes between healthy human individuals. TCRdb's copy holds only in-frame clones and misses some; the assay was immunoSEQ multiplex PCR. The sample lists over 75,000 clones; 68% were seen once. The sample was memory CD8+ T cells sorted from blood. Sample subset: CD45RO+ cells pooled with CCR7-negative TemRA cells. These receptors all come from a man aged 25-45 years in good health.

A remark on this clone: At one of its ends the junction is not consistent with the germline gene, which may arise from a read error. This sequence joins TRBV6-1 and TRBJ2-7; D not certain. The CDR3 runs 11 residues. Per the germline V gene, CDR1 is MNHNS and CDR2 is SASEGT. CDR3 sequence reads: CATSQSYEQYF. Written as DNA, the CDR3 is TGTGCCACCAGTCAGTCCTACGAGCAGTACTTC.

Only a few counts were recorded for this clone. The chain is built from TRBV11-3 and TRBJ2-1; TRBD2 matches 8 bases. The V gene's germline CDR1 is SGHNT and CDR2 YENEEA. After removal of 5 bases from V and 7 bases from J, the junction contained 4 bases not matched to a gene. The CDR3 is 13 residues long. The CDR3 coding sequence is TGTGCCAGCAGCCGAGCGGGAGTTAATGAGCAGTTCTTC. It specifies CASSRAGVNEQFF.

The rearrangement joins TRBV30 to TRBJ2-1; tentatively, D is TRBD2 (5 bases). This CDR3 is 15 amino acids long. The ends were cut back, 3 bases at V and 5 bases at J, with 17 bases in the middle. Germline V lookup: CDR1 GTSNPN, CDR2 SVGIG (reference sequence). CDR3 coding DNA: TGTGCCTGGAGAGTGACGGGGAAATTGAACAATGAGCAGTTCTTC. This codes for CAWRVTGKLNNEQFF.

This clone was detected a few times. The chain carries TRBV7-9 and TRBJ2-3; D is unresolved. Germline lookup yields CDR1 SEHNR and CDR2 FQNEAQ (reference sequence). The CDR3 consists of 14 residues. The ends were cut back, 0 bases at V and 4 bases at J, with 8 bases in the middle. The CDR3 DNA is TGTGCCAGCAGCTTAGCGCTCGGTCCAGATACGCAGTATTTT. Its protein product is CASSLALGPDTQYF.

Only one count was recorded for this clone. The chain is built from TRBV27 and TRBJ2-7; D gene uncertain. The V end lost 5 bases, the J end lost 3 bases, and 5 bases lay between the germline ends. Germline lookup yields CDR1 MNHEY and CDR2 SMNVEV (reference sequence). The length of the CDR3 is 11 residues. CDR3 DNA: TGTGCCAGCAGTAATCACTACGAGCAGTACTTC. Translated, it gives CASSNHYEQYF.

The rearrangement uses TRBV7-2 and TRBJ1-2, with D possibly matching TRBD1 (5 bases). CDR3 length: 14 residues. Germline lookup yields CDR1 SGHTA and CDR2 FQGNSA. V was clipped by 8 bases and J by 8 bases, with 21 bases between them. Here the CDR3 reads CASYSGRGFYGYTF. Here the CDR3 DNA reads TGTGCCAGCTACTCGGGGCGAGGGTTCTACGGCTACACCTTC. Combining the CDR3 with reference TRBV7-2 and TRBJ1-2 gives the whole variable domain GAGVSQSPSNKVTEKGKDVELRCDPISGHTALYWYRQSLGQGLEFLIYFQGNSAPDKSGLPSDRFSAERTGGSVSTLTIQRTQQEDSAVYLCASYSGRGFYGYTFGSGTRLTVV.

The rearrangement links TRBV28 to TRBJ1-5, with a tentative D call TRBD1 (6 bases). The germline V gene has CDR1 MDHEN and CDR2 SYDVKM. The CDR3 extends over 14 amino acids. The germline V and J ends were trimmed by 0 bases and 6 bases, with 9 bases remaining between them. CDR3 loop: CASSLWGGAQPQHF. CDR3 in DNA: TGTGCCAGCAGTTTATGGGGGGGCGCTCAGCCCCAGCATTTT.

The genes are TRBV10-2 and TRBJ2-1; 10 bases are shared with TRBD2. Germline V gene sequence: CDR1 WSHSY, CDR2 SAAADI. This CDR3 has 15 residues. The V gene end was trimmed by 2 bases and the J gene end by 9 bases; junction bases not matched to a gene: 7. CDR3 bases: TGCGCCAGCAGTGAGAGAGCGGGAGGGCCTCGTGAGCAGTTCTTC. Encoded protein: CASSERAGGPREQFF.

The genes are TRBV4-3 and TRBJ2-3, with D possibly matching TRBD2 (6 bases). The CDR3 sequence is 18 residues long. V was pared by 2 bases and J by 2 bases, with 20 bases between. The germline gives CDR1 LGHNA, CDR2 YSLEER. The CDR3 loop reads CASSQRAGSSAHTDTQYF. The CDR3 region has the DNA TGCGCCAGCAGCCAACGGGCCGGGAGTTCTGCACACACAGATACGCAGTATTTT.

The DNA of the CDR3 is TGTGCCAGCAGTGGGACAGCCTTACAGCGGAGCACAGATACGCAGTATTTT. It codes for CASSGTALQRSTDTQYF. This rearrangement joins TRBV6-1 to TRBJ2-3; D may be TRBD1 (6 bases). Germline V gene sequence: CDR1 MNHNS, CDR2 SASEGT. There are 17 residues in the CDR3. Trimming shortened V by 4 bases and J by 0 bases, and 17 bases separated the two germline ends.

About this clone: A far larger clone is one base from this, pointing to a likely read error. The chain is built from TRBV10-2 and TRBJ2-1; TRBD2 matches 9 bases. CDR3 length: 14 amino acids. In germline, CDR1 is WSHSY, CDR2 SAAADI. CDR3 DNA sequence: TGCACCAGCAGTGAGCGGGAGGCCTACAATGAGCAGTTCTTC. Encoded protein: CTSSEREAYNEQFF.

In its sample, this clone was seen once. The chain carries TRBV13 and TRBJ1-1, with 7 bases that match TRBD1. Per germline, CDR1 PRHDT and CDR2 FYEKMQ (reference sequence). V shed 5 bases, J shed 7 bases, and the junction held 16 bases outside the gene matches. This CDR3 is built from 16 residues. The CDR3 DNA sequence: TGTGCCAGCAGCCCCCGACAGGGTGTCTTTAATATTGAAGCTTTCTTT. This codes for CASSPRQGVFNIEAFF.

The chain has TRBV5-1 and TRBJ2-1; 7 bases match TRBD1. V lost 3 bases and J lost 4; bases outside the gene matches: 4. The CDR3 spans 14 residues. Germline loops: CDR1 SGHRS, CDR2 YFSETQ. This CDR3 is CASSWDSPYNEQFF. The CDR3 bases are TGCGCCAGCAGCTGGGACAGCCCTTACAATGAGCAGTTCTTC.

Concerning this clone: Within the sample, other DNA sequences also encode this same CDR3. V gene TRBV7-2 combines with J gene TRBJ2-1; D might be TRBD2 (7 bases). The CDR3 runs 16 residues. Germline CDR1 reads SGHTA; CDR2 reads FQGNSA. The ends were cut back, 1 base at V and 2 bases at J, with 12 bases in the middle. CDR3 in amino acids: CASSLVGGRTYNEQFF. Here the CDR3 DNA reads TGTGCCAGCAGCTTAGTGGGGGGGCGAACCTACAATGAGCAGTTCTTC.

This clone was seen a handful of times. The chain couples TRBV6-1 to TRBJ2-7, with 8 positions matching TRBD1. V gave up 7 bases and J gave up 5 bases; unmatched junction bases: 10. This CDR3 spans 14 amino acids. Per the germline V gene, CDR1 is MNHNS and CDR2 is SASEGT. The CDR3 is CASTPRQGWNEQYF. The CDR3 region has the DNA TGTGCCAGCACCCCCCGACAGGGGTGGAACGAGCAGTACTTC.

The J gene is TRBJ2-1, the V gene TRBV7-3; D not certain. The V gene's germline CDR1 is SGHTA and CDR2 FQGTGA. CDR3 size: 13 residues. The V end lost 6 bases, the J end lost 3 bases, and 9 bases lay between the germline ends. The DNA for the CDR3 is TGTGCCAGCAGGGTATCGAACTACAATGAGCAGTTCTTC. This translates into CASRVSNYNEQFF.

This clone has a single count. This rearrangement joins TRBV6-5 to TRBJ2-5; D perhaps matches TRBD2 (5 bases). The V and J ends lost 6 bases and 5 bases respectively, with 13 bases between them. Germline V CDR1 and CDR2: MNHEY, SVGAGI. The CDR3 runs 13 residues. CDR3 sequence (DNA): TGTGCCAGCAGCCGGGGAGCACTCGAGACCCAGTACTTC. Its translation is CASSRGALETQYF.

In DNA form, the CDR3 reads TGTGCCAGCCAGACTAGCGGGAGTCATGAGGCCAAAAACATTCAGTACTTC. Its protein is CASQTSGSHEAKNIQYF. V and J are TRBV28 and TRBJ2-4, with TRBD2 matching over 12 bases. The germline CDR1 and CDR2 sequences are MDHEN and SYDVKM. J was trimmed by 1 base and V by 8 bases; bases with no gene match: 9. This CDR3 is 17 amino acids long.

V is TRBV21-1 and J is TRBJ2-5; the listed D gene, TRBD1, was not tested against the DNA. TRBV21-1 is marked as a pseudogene. The CDR3 is 16 residues long. The CDR3 is CASSKEDRDKCETQYF. As DNA, the CDR3 is TGTGCCAGCAGCAAGGAGGACAGGGATAAGTGCGAGACCCAGTACTTC.

The CDR3 coding sequence is TGTGCCAGCAGTTTACTCGGGTGGGAAGATACGCAGTATTTT. Its protein is CASSLLGWEDTQYF. The V and J genes are TRBV27 and TRBJ2-3; D is unresolved. Germline values: CDR1 MNHEY, CDR2 SMNVEV (reference sequence). The CDR3 is 14 amino acids. The V and J ends lost 2 bases and 5 bases respectively, with 11 bases between them.

V usage is TRBV19 and J usage is TRBJ1-5; 8 bases fit TRBD1. The CDR3 has 17 amino acids. Germline V gene lookup returns CDR1 LNHDA and CDR2 SQIVND (reference sequence). V shed 5 bases, J shed 1 base, and the junction held 10 bases outside the gene matches. The CDR3 DNA reads as TGTGCCAGTAGTGGACAGGGCGGTATGGGGAGCAATCAGCCCCAGCATTTT. Its translation is CASSGQGGMGSNQPQHF.

This clone turned up a few times. The V and J genes are TRBV6-1 and TRBJ1-4, with D maybe TRBD1 (6 bases). V lost 6 bases and J 8 bases, leaving 16 bases between the germline ends. CDR1 MNHNS and CDR2 SASEGT come from the germline V gene. The CDR3 sequence is 14 residues long. The CDR3 DNA follows: TGTGCCAGCAGCGGCCCAGGGGAGGTCGAAAAACTGTTTTTT. This codes for CASSGPGEVEKLFF.

This clone was counted between two and nine times. J is TRBJ2-3 and V is TRBV14, with 8 bases aligning to TRBD2. Trimming at V came to 1 base and at J to 5 bases, leaving 8 bases not matched to a gene. There are 16 residues in the CDR3. CDR1 is SGHDN, CDR2 FVKESK, per germline. CDR3 in DNA: TGTGCCAGCAGCCAAGGATGGAGCGGGAGTGAAGATACGCAGTATTTT. It translates to CASSQGWSGSEDTQYF.

This clone has a handful of counts. A far larger clone is only one base removed, so a read error is likely. The CDR3 protein is CASSLDDNEQFF. The DNA of the CDR3 is TGTGCCAGCAGCTTAGACGACAATGAGCAGTTCTTC. The genes are TRBV13 and TRBJ2-1; D not certain. Looked up from germline, CDR1 is PRHDT and CDR2 is FYEKMQ (reference sequence). The CDR3 has 12 residues. Trimming took off 1 base at V and 5 bases at J, with 3 bases between the two ends. Looking up the rest from reference TRBV13 and TRBJ2-1 gives the full variable domain: AAGVIQSPRHLIKEKRETATLKCYPIPRHDTVYWYQQGPGQDPQFLISFYEKMQSDKGSIPDRFSAQQFSDYHSELNMSSLELGDSALYFCASSLDDNEQFFGPGTRLTVL.

The J gene is TRBJ2-1, the V gene TRBV19, with TRBD2 as a possible D gene (6 bases). Per germline, CDR1 LNHDA and CDR2 SQIVND (reference sequence). V gave up 3 bases and J gave up 3 bases, with 9 bases separating them. This CDR3 has 14 amino acids. The DNA for the CDR3 is TGTGCCAGTAGTATTGTTAGCGGCTACAATGAGCAGTTCTTC. It encodes CASSIVSGYNEQFF.

The chain links TRBV7-9 to TRBJ2-3; perhaps D is TRBD1 or TRBD2 (5 bases each). Trimming stripped 4 bases from V and 2 bases from J, with 10 bases between. CDR3 length: 14 amino acids. Germline assignment: CDR1 SEHNR and CDR2 FQNEAQ (reference sequence). The CDR3 here is CASSSRGSTDTQYF. CDR3 nucleotide sequence: TGTGCCAGCAGCTCTCGGGGCTCCACAGATACGCAGTATTTT.

Only a few counts were recorded for this clone. This rearrangement joins TRBV7-9 to TRBJ1-1, with D possibly being TRBD1 (5 bases). V lost 5 bases to trimming and J lost 1 base, with 11 bases between them. CDR1 and CDR2 (germline): SEHNR, FQNEAQ (reference sequence). This CDR3 is 14 amino acids long. For the CDR3, the DNA is TGTGCCAGCAGCGCAGAGCAGGGGAACACTGAAGCTTTCTTT. Its translation: CASSAEQGNTEAFF.

The table lists this clone with many counts. This chain links TRBV6-1 with TRBJ2-1; 9 positions match TRBD2. V was clipped by 4 bases and J by 2 bases; unmatched bases: 6. Germline V gives CDR1 MNHNS, CDR2 SASEGT. This CDR3 is built from 16 residues. The chain's CDR3 is CASSVLAGTPYNEQFF. The CDR3 DNA follows: TGTGCCAGCAGTGTGCTAGCGGGGACCCCCTACAATGAGCAGTTCTTC.

The V gene is TRBV7-8, the J gene TRBJ2-3, with TRBD1 as a possible D gene (5 bases). The CDR3 extends over 17 amino acids. Germline loops: CDR1 SGHVS, CDR2 FQNEAQ. V shed 5 bases and J shed 0 bases, with 18 bases lying between them. CDR3 in amino acids: CASSVSYRFNSTDTQYF. CDR3 DNA sequence: TGTGCCAGCAGCGTCTCCTACAGGTTCAATAGCACAGATACGCAGTATTTT. Full variable domain (outside the CDR3, taken from reference TRBV7-8 and TRBJ2-3): GAGVSQSPRYKVAKRGQDVALRCDPISGHVSLFWYQQALGQGPEFLTYFQNEAQLDKSGLPSDRFFAERPEGSVSTLKIQRTQQEDSAVYLCASSVSYRFNSTDTQYFGPGTRLTVL.

The chain employs TRBV2 and TRBJ2-7; 8 nucleotides match TRBD2. V lost 5 bases and J lost 6; bases outside the gene matches: 3. Germline values: CDR1 SNHLY, CDR2 FYNNEI. CDR3 length: 12 residues. CDR3 residues: CASSSLAAEQYF. CDR3 coding DNA: TGTGCCAGCAGTTCACTAGCGGCCGAGCAGTACTTC. Combining the CDR3 with reference TRBV2 and TRBJ2-7 gives the whole variable domain EPEVTQTPSHQVTQMGQEVILRCVPISNHLYFYWYRQILGQKVEFLVSFYNNEISEKSEIFDDQFSVERPDGSNFTLKIRSTKLEDSAMYFCASSSLAAEQYFGPGTRLTVT.

The rearrangement joins TRBV6-5 to TRBJ2-7, with a tentative D call TRBD1 (5 bases). The ends were cut back, 6 bases at V and 2 bases at J, with 5 bases in the middle. The CDR3 extends over 11 amino acids. Germline V CDR1 and CDR2: MNHEY, SVGAGI. This CDR3 reads CASSRAYEQYF. In DNA form, the CDR3 reads TGTGCCAGCAGCAGGGCCTACGAGCAGTACTTC.

This clone has a handful of counts. The chain has TRBV25-1 and TRBJ2-2; TRBD2 matches at 10 bases. This CDR3 is 15 amino acids long. After removal of 6 bases from V and 6 bases from J, the junction contained 7 bases not matched to a gene. CDR1 is MGHDK and CDR2 is SYGVNS in the germline V gene. The CDR3 reads CASSTGTSESGELFF. In DNA, the CDR3 is TGTGCCAGCAGCACGGGGACTAGCGAGTCCGGGGAGCTGTTTTTT.